These 22 T cell receptor beta chains came from one sample sequenced in a study of OX40 agonist ivuxolimab in advanced cancers. Generated by immunoSEQ multiplex PCR, the TCRdb table keeps only in-frame clones and is missing some. The repertoire holds 40,000 to 55,000 clones, over 80% seen once, with around 6% in the top ten. The starting material was CD4+ or CD8+ T cells sorted from blood, obtained in a trial of the OX40 agonist ivuxolimab. All receptors come from an adult with an advanced solid tumor such as melanoma, head and neck, liver or kidney cancer.

This clone was observed a few times. The CDR3 region is CAISGTQGATLYGYTF. The CDR3 DNA is TGTGCCATCAGTGGCACCCAGGGGGCTACCCTCTATGGCTACACCTTC. The chain combines TRBV10-3 with TRBJ1-2; 8 positions match TRBD1. Germline V gene sequence: CDR1 ENHRY, CDR2 SYGVKD. With 4 bases clipped from V and 4 bases from J, the junction kept 11 bases outside the gene matches. This CDR3 has 16 residues.

The rearrangement links TRBV18 to TRBJ2-1; D not certain. Germline CDR1 and CDR2: KGHSH and LQKENI. V lost 3 bases, J lost 3 bases, and 15 bases lay in between. This CDR3 spans 16 amino acids. CDR3 amino acids: CASSPTRASFYNEQFF. CDR3 bases: TGTGCCAGCTCACCGACACGGGCCTCATTCTACAATGAGCAGTTCTTC.

This chain uses TRBV21-1 with TRBJ2-3; the table's D gene call, TRBD2, was not cross checked with the DNA. TRBV21-1 counts as a pseudogene. The CDR3 runs to 20 residues. CDR3 DNA: TGTGCCAGCAGCAAACCTGATCGGGGGGAACAGACTAGGCCCACAGATACGCAGTATTTT. It translates to CASSKPDRGEQTRPTDTQYF.

V is TRBV5-6 and J is TRBJ1-1; no clear D gene. CDR1 is SGHDT, CDR2 YYEEEE, per germline. V lost 3 bases and J lost 7, with 7 bases in between. This CDR3 has 11 residues. The CDR3 nucleotides read TGTGCCAGCAGCTCTCAGTTTGAAGCTTTCTTT. Its protein is CASSSQFEAFF.

The chain combines TRBV30 with TRBJ1-5, with D possibly TRBD1 on 6 matching bases. Germline CDR1 is GTSNPN and CDR2 is SVGIG (reference sequence). V dropped 1 base and J dropped 5 bases, with 9 bases sitting between them. The CDR3 totals 13 residues. The CDR3 loop is CAWSGGGHQPQHF. Written as DNA, the CDR3 is TGTGCCTGGAGTGGCGGGGGGCATCAGCCCCAGCATTTT.

The chain joins TRBV29-1 to TRBJ2-3; D call uncertain. V lost 3 bases, J lost 2 bases, and 6 bases lay in between. CDR1 and CDR2 from the germline V gene are SQVTM and ANQGSEA. The CDR3 loop spans 12 amino acids. For the CDR3, the DNA is TGCAGCGTTGACAGATCCACAGATACGCAGTATTTT. The encoded protein is CSVDRSTDTQYF.

The chain links TRBV30 to TRBJ2-5, with 7 bases aligning to TRBD1. The J call is uncertain, as TRBJ2-7 better fits the DNA end. Germline V gene lookup returns CDR1 GTSNPN and CDR2 SVGIG (reference sequence). The CDR3 has 15 residues. CDR3 nucleotides: TGTGCCTGGACCGACATGCCTGGGACAGCCTACGAGCAGTACTTC. Its translation is CAWTDMPGTAYEQYF.

For this clone: The same CDR3 arises from other DNA sequences in this sample as well. The gene calls are TRBV6-5 and TRBJ2-7, with D uncertain. V lost 2 bases and J 0 bases, leaving 5 bases between the germline ends. Per germline, CDR1 MNHEY and CDR2 SVGAGI. The CDR3 has 13 amino acids. The CDR3: CASSYTTSYEQYF. The CDR3 bases are TGTGCCAGCAGTTACACAACCTCCTACGAGCAGTACTTC.

This clone was seen only once. This chain uses TRBV19 with TRBJ1-1, with D unclear. Germline V lookup: CDR1 LNHDA, CDR2 SQIVND (reference sequence). The CDR3 totals 11 residues. Trimming left V 5 bases short and J 5 bases short, with 6 bases between. As DNA, the CDR3 is TGTGCCAGTAGTTTCGGGACTGAAGCTTTCTTT. Translating gives CASSFGTEAFF.

This clone was seen a few times. The chain combines TRBV28 with TRBJ1-3; D remains ambiguous. This CDR3 contains 14 residues. Germline CDR1 reads MDHEN; CDR2 reads SYDVKM. V lost 6 bases, J lost 3 bases, and 12 bases lay in between. The CDR3 DNA reads as TGTGCCAGCAGCCTTGTGTTATATGGAAACACCATATATTTT. Translating it yields CASSLVLYGNTIYF.

This chain links TRBV30 with TRBJ2-2; D is perhaps TRBD2 (5 bases). V lost 2 bases and J lost 5, with 15 bases in between. This CDR3 is built from 15 residues. CDR1 is GTSNPN, CDR2 SVGIG, per germline (reference sequence). CDR3 protein: CAWSIPRLRTGELFF. The CDR3 DNA reads TGTGCCTGGAGTATCCCAAGACTAAGGACCGGGGAGCTGTTTTTT.

The genes are TRBV15 and TRBJ2-5; TRBD1 matches at 7 bases. Germline V CDR1 and CDR2: LNHNV, YYDKDF (reference sequence). V shed 0 bases and J 5 bases; nucleotides not matched to a gene: 6. This CDR3 spans 15 amino acids. CDR3 residues: CATSRDKGAFETQYF. The DNA of the CDR3 is TGTGCCACCAGCAGAGATAAGGGGGCATTTGAGACCCAGTACTTC.

The chain couples TRBV10-3 to TRBJ2-1; possible D gene TRBD1, 5 bases. The germline V gene encodes CDR1 ENHRY and CDR2 SYGVKD. V was pared by 8 bases and J by 7 bases, with 9 bases between. The CDR3 consists of 11 residues. DNA for the CDR3: TGTGCCATCCGACAGAATAATGAGCAGTTCTTC. Protein sequence: CAIRQNNEQFF.

The gene calls are TRBV7-9 and TRBJ2-5; D is uncertain. The CDR3 has 11 amino acids. Germline CDR1 reads SEHNR; CDR2 reads FQNEAQ (reference sequence). The V and J ends lost 2 bases and 3 bases respectively, with 1 base between them. The CDR3 DNA is TGTGCCAGCAGCTTAAAAGAGACCCAGTACTTC. This translates into CASSLKETQYF.

The chain links TRBV5-1 to TRBJ2-2; TRBD1 matches 7 bases. Trimming took 4 bases from V and 1 from J; bases not matched to a gene: 4. The CDR3 is 15 amino acids. Germline V lookup: CDR1 SGHRS, CDR2 YFSETQ. This CDR3 is CASSTNRGNTGELFF. CDR3 sequence (DNA): TGCGCCAGCAGCACTAACAGGGGGAACACCGGGGAGCTGTTTTTT.

This sequence joins TRBV7-2 and TRBJ2-5; 10 positions match TRBD2. Unmatched junction bases numbered 21, after V lost 0 bases and J lost 5 bases. This CDR3 contains 21 residues. Germline CDR1 SGHTA, CDR2 FQGNSA. The DNA of the CDR3 is TGTGCCAGCAGCTTAGCTGAGACTAGCGGGTTTTTTCACGGAGTCCGGGAGACCCAGTACTTC. Its protein product is CASSLAETSGFFHGVRETQYF. Based on the CDR3 plus reference TRBV7-2 and TRBJ2-5, the full variable domain is GAGVSQSPSNKVTEKGKDVELRCDPISGHTALYWYRQSLGQGLEFLIYFQGNSAPDKSGLPSDRFSAERTGGSVSTLTIQRTQQEDSAVYLCASSLAETSGFFHGVRETQYFGPGTRLLVL.

V usage is TRBV11-2 and J usage is TRBJ2-1; TRBD2 matches at 9 bases. The germline gives CDR1 SGHAT, CDR2 FQNNGV. The CDR3 runs 18 residues. The DNA for the CDR3 is TGTGCTATAAGAGGGGCTAGCGGGACGCTTAGCTCCTACAATGAGCAGTTCTTC. This translates into CAIRGASGTLSSYNEQFF.

This chain links TRBV7-2 with TRBJ2-3, with no clear D. The CDR3 is 13 residues long. Germline CDR1 and CDR2: SGHTA and FQGNSA. Trimming removed 2 bases from V and 2 bases from J, with 5 bases in between. CDR3: CASSLLDTDTQYF. In DNA form, the CDR3 reads TGTGCCAGCAGCTTACTCGACACAGATACGCAGTATTTT.

For the CDR3, the DNA is TGTGCCAGCAGCGTAGAAAAAGGGTCGATAGCGGGAGTTATCAATGAGCAGTTCTTC. This translates into CASSVEKGSIAGVINEQFF. The genes are TRBV9 and TRBJ2-1; 9 nucleotides agree with TRBD2. Germline V gene lookup returns CDR1 SGDLS and CDR2 YYNGEE. V lost 0 bases, J lost 6 bases, and 16 bases stayed unmatched. The CDR3 spans 19 residues.

The chain's CDR3 is CASSPGGGSYEQYF. DNA of the CDR3: TGCGCCAGCAGCCCCGGGGGAGGGTCCTACGAGCAGTACTTC. The chain has TRBV5-1 and TRBJ2-7; 7 bases align to TRBD2. This CDR3 has 14 residues. The V segment lost 4 bases and the J segment 1 base; nucleotides outside the gene matches: 5. The germline V gene has CDR1 SGHRS and CDR2 YFSETQ.

Here the CDR3 reads CATSRPTSGVAYEQYF. The CDR3 nucleotides read TGTGCCACCAGCAGACCAACTAGCGGGGTAGCCTACGAGCAGTACTTC. The chain joins TRBV15 to TRBJ2-7; 10 bases are a match to TRBD2. J was trimmed by 2 bases and V by 2 bases; bases with no gene match: 6. CDR1 and CDR2 from the germline V gene are LNHNV and YYDKDF (reference sequence). The CDR3 is 16 amino acids. Together with reference TRBV15 and TRBJ2-7, the CDR3 gives the full variable domain: DAMVIQNPRYQVTQFGKPVTLSCSQTLNHNVMYWYQQKSSQAPKLLFHYYDKDFNNEADTPDNFQSRRPNTSFCFLDIRSPGLGDTAMYLCATSRPTSGVAYEQYFGPGTRLTVT.

The rearrangement uses TRBV27 and TRBJ2-7; 15 nucleotides match TRBD2. Looked up from germline, CDR1 is MNHEY and CDR2 is SMNVEV (reference sequence). V dropped 6 bases and J dropped 1; count of bases not matched to a gene: 4. The CDR3 runs to 16 residues. CDR3 coding DNA: TGTGCCAGCAGCCAGGGGACTAGCGGGAGGTCCTACGAGCAGTACTTC. It codes for CASSQGTSGRSYEQYF.